The clone carrying this T cell receptor (beta chain) appeared a few times. The data belong to a study of Graves' ophthalmopathy and Graves' hyperthyroidism. Background on the study: The term stable hyperthyroidism indicated an absence of ophthalmopathy within 18 months of follow-up.

Germline V gene lookup returns CDR1 DFQATT and CDR2 SNEGSKA (reference sequence). The CDR3 loop spans 14 amino acids. CDR3 regions of TCR beta were amplified from RNA transcripts. Following a first-round RT-PCR that used HTBI primers, a second-round multiplex PCR was carried out. TCRdb called the multiplex PCR reads again in MiXCR, with one record for every CDR3 protein. The table has around 1.1 million distinct CDR3 sequences, about 36% seen once. The authors enrolled newly diagnosed hyperthyroidism patients aged 18 to 65 with under 2 months' duration. The chain carries TRBV20-1 and TRBJ2-5, with D possibly TRBD2 on 7 matching bases. The sequence derives from an adult man with Graves' hyperthyroidism. The source material was peripheral blood or thyroid tissue (not recorded which). The CDR3, as DNA: TGCAGCGTTGTCGGGGGGACACAACAAGAGACCCAGTACTTC. It translates to CSVVGGTQQETQYF.